The present T cell receptor beta chain was sequenced within a study of CD8 T cells in ankylosing spondylitis. Broader study findings: Within ankylosing spondylitis blood, a TCR beta motif made up of eight highly homologous variants appeared to be characteristic.

On this clonotype: The antigen is unknown.

With molecular barcodes, quantitative 5'-RACE was used to make the TCR beta libraries. TCRdb reprocessed the 5' RACE reads via MiXCR and lists one record per CDR3 protein. The table shows around 390,000 distinct CDR3 sequences, with under 25% occurring only once. The sample was blood, either unsorted or a sorted T cell fraction (not recorded which). The sequence came from a male donor with ankylosing spondylitis.

The CDR3 here is CASSWSPRSGELFF. Here the CDR3 DNA reads TGTGCCAGCAGCTGGTCCCCACGGTCCGGGGAGCTGTTTTTT. The chain carries TRBV4-2 and TRBJ2-2; D gene uncertain. This CDR3 is 14 amino acids long. Germline lookup yields CDR1 LGHNA and CDR2 YNFKEQ. Trimming cost V 5 bases and J 6 bases, with 13 bases left between them.